Given below is one TCR beta chain in context. Every isolated RNA sample was fully reverse transcribed, so sequencing captured expressed TCRB transcripts. An average near 3.57 million reads came from naive, central memory and regulatory T cell samples. TCRdb's table, derived via immunoSEQ multiplex PCR, lists solely in-frame clones and lacks some. The repertoire holds roughly 170,000 clones, with 13% as singletons. This sample stems from a study of beta chain features in type 1 diabetes. Germline-derived CDR1 and CDR2 are MDHEN and SYDVKM. The V and J ends lost 6 bases and 3 bases respectively, with 11 bases between them. The CDR3 spans 13 residues.

The sequence was obtained from a woman aged 18-29 years in good health. The specimen was central memory CD4+ T cells from blood. This chain connects TRBV28 to TRBJ1-2; the D is unclear. The chain's CDR3 is CASSRDTDYGYTF. CDR3 bases: TGTGCCAGCAGCCGTGACACGGACTATGGCTACACCTTC.